The 25 T cell receptor gamma chains presented below share a single source sample, sequenced in a study of γδ T cells in repeated Plasmodium falciparum infection. TCRdb re-processed the multiplex PCR reads via CATT. The table has approximately 30,000 gamma-chain clones, 1.4% seen once. Flow sorting of PBMC yielded separate Vgamma9/Vdelta2+ and Vdelta2-negative gammadelta T cell populations for bulk repertoire analysis. Specimen: gamma-delta T cells from blood. All receptors derive from a pool of human donors (malaria-infected and uninfected, not separated).

In the case of this clone: The TCRdb protein, from a much larger clone, departs from this DNA's translation at residue 11, likely by read error; the protein shown derives from the DNA. The chain joins TRGV3 to TRGJP2. The J gene was missing in TCRdb and was found by matching the end of the DNA to germline. The CDR3 is 14 amino acids. Germline V gives CDR1 VTNTFY, CDR2 YDVSTARD (reference sequence). The CDR3 region is CATWEYSSDWTKTF. As DNA, the CDR3 is TGTGCCACCTGGGAGTATAGTAGTGATTGGACCAAGACGTTT.

The table lists this clone with many counts. A far larger clone differs by one base, so this is likely a read error. At the DNA level, this CDR3 is encoded by other sequences in the same sample as well. The chain has TRGV4 and TRGJ1 or TRGJ2. The J gene, absent from TCRdb, was called here by matching the DNA to germline. V shed 4 bases, J shed 3 bases, and the junction held 9 bases outside the gene matches. Germline lookup yields CDR1 EGSTGY and CDR2 YDSYTSSV. The CDR3 has 14 amino acids. CDR3 coding DNA: TGTGCCACCTGGGACTCGGGGATTTATTATAAGAAACTCTTT. As protein: CATWDSGIYYKKLF.

Many counts were recorded for this clone. The J gene is TRGJ1 or TRGJ2, the V gene TRGV4. V shed 4 bases, J shed 3 bases, and the junction held 9 bases outside the gene matches. The CDR3 is 14 amino acids. CDR1 and CDR2 (germline): EGSTGY, YDSYTSSV. DNA for the CDR3: TGTGCCACCTGGGACACCCCCTCTTATTATAAGAAACTCTTT. It is translated as CATWDTPSYYKKLF.

This clone was picked up a small number of times. This rearrangement joins TRGV9 to TRGJP. No J gene was available from TCRdb, and it was assigned here by a germline match of the DNA. V was pared by 3 bases and J by 16 bases, with 15 bases of the junction left unmatched. This CDR3 is built from 16 residues. Germline V gene sequence: CDR1 GITISATS, CDR2 ISYDGTV (reference sequence). CDR3 amino acids: CALWERELGKKKIKVF. As DNA, the CDR3 is TGTGCCTTGTGGGAGCGAGAGTTGGGCAAAAAAAAAATCAAGGTATTT.

There are many counts of this clone. TCRdb records a much larger clone's protein for this DNA, with a difference at residue 3 that likely arises from a read error; the protein given is the translation of the DNA. The rearrangement links TRGV3 to TRGJP. The J gene comes from matching the DNA to germline here; TCRdb lacks it. This CDR3 has 17 residues. Germline CDR1 is VTNTFY and CDR2 is YDVSTARD (reference sequence). The CDR3 reads CAAWDRPQELGKKIKVF. CDR3 DNA sequence: TGTGCCGCCTGGGACAGGCCCCAAGAGTTGGGCAAAAAAATCAAGGTATTT.

A word on this clone: This DNA's translation differs at residue 9 from TCRdb's protein, which comes from a much larger clone; a read error is likely, and the protein shown is translated from the DNA. J is TRGJ1 or TRGJ2 and V is TRGV9. The J gene, absent from TCRdb, was called here by matching the DNA to germline. Trimming cost V 0 bases and J 5 bases; bases outside gene matches: 7. The germline V gene encodes CDR1 GITISATS and CDR2 ISYDGTV (reference sequence). The CDR3 sequence is 14 residues long. This CDR3 is CALWEVLLDYKKLF. In DNA, the CDR3 is TGTGCCTTGTGGGAGGTGCTCCTTGATTATAAGAAACTCTTT.

About this clone: This likely reflects a read error, since a far larger clone is one base away. The identical CDR3 is also encoded by other nucleotide sequences in the sample. The chain is built from TRGV9 and TRGJP. TCRdb offers no J gene call, so here the DNA was matched to germline to obtain one. The CDR3 spans 24 residues. CDR1 GITISATS and CDR2 ISYDGTV come from the germline V gene (reference sequence). The CDR3 is CALWDVARKLSRDGQELGKKIKVF. DNA of the CDR3: TGTGCCTTGTGGGATGTAGCTCGCAAGCTTTCAAGGGACGGGCAGGAGTTGGGCAAAAAAATCAAGGTATTT.

By frequency in the sample, this clone is large. The same CDR3 also results from other DNA sequences found in this sample. The V and J genes are TRGV9 and TRGJP. Germline CDR1 GITISATS, CDR2 ISYDGTV (reference sequence). This CDR3 spans 16 amino acids. Unmatched junction bases numbered 2, after V lost 0 bases and J lost 6 bases. The CDR3 bases are TGTGCCTTGTGGGAGGTGGGAGAGTTGGGCAAAAAAATCAAGGTATTT. Translated, it gives CALWEVGELGKKIKVF.

This clone was found many times. The gene calls are TRGV9 and TRGJP. Germline-derived CDR1 and CDR2 are GITISATS and ISYDGTV (reference sequence). The trim removed 1 base at V and 7 bases at J, leaving 7 bases unmatched. The CDR3 extends over 17 amino acids. This chain's CDR3 is CALWEVGKELGKKIKVF. DNA of the CDR3: TGTGCCTTGTGGGAGGTAGGCAAGGAGTTGGGCAAAAAAATCAAGGTATTT.

This clone came up many times. The chain couples TRGV3 to TRGJ1 or TRGJ2. The CDR3 has 18 amino acids. Trimming at V came to 5 bases and at J to 0 bases, leaving 19 bases not matched to a gene. Germline assignment: CDR1 VTNTFY and CDR2 YDVSTARD (reference sequence). DNA of the CDR3: TGTGCCACCTGGGGCGACCCTTACCTCCCCACGAATTATTATAAGAAACTCTTT. Protein product: CATWGDPYLPTNYYKKLF.

Of note for this clone: The protein in TCRdb stems from a much larger clone and differs at residue 10 from this DNA's translation, likely a read error; here the protein is translated from the DNA. The J segment was not called; the V segment is TRGV5. Germline-derived CDR1 and CDR2 are VINAFY and YDVSNSKD. The CDR3 length is 12 residues. CDR3 sequence reads: CATWDSHPKRLF. The DNA for the CDR3 is TGTGCCACCTGGGACAGCCACCCTAAGAGACTCTTT.

Worth noting for this clone: The protein TCRdb gives is from a much larger clone and does not agree with this DNA's translation at residue 3, likely a read error; the protein shown here comes from the DNA. There is no J gene call, but TRGV9 is given as the V gene. Germline assignment: CDR1 GITISATS and CDR2 ISYDGTV (reference sequence). The CDR3 is 11 amino acids. This CDR3 reads CASWEVRRTLF. CDR3 nucleotide sequence: TGTGCCTCGTGGGAGGTGCGGAGAACGCTCTTT.

By share, this clone ranks as medium-sized. The chain carries TRGV8 and TRGJ1 or TRGJ2. The CDR3 consists of 13 residues. From germline, CDR1 is VENAVY and CDR2 YDSYNSRV. After removal of 0 bases from V and 2 bases from J, the junction contained 1 base not matched to a gene. CDR3 sequence (DNA): TGTGCCACCTGGGATAGGGATTATTATAAGAAACTCTTT. Protein: CATWDRDYYKKLF.

In its sample, this clone was seen a few times. The TCRdb protein comes from a much larger clone and disagrees with this DNA's translation at residue 9, likely due to a read error; the protein given here is derived from the DNA. This chain links TRGV2 with TRGJP1. No J gene is reported in TCRdb; it was inferred here by comparing the DNA with germline. Germline V gives CDR1 EGSNGY, CDR2 YDSYNSKV. The CDR3 length is 13 residues. The CDR3 DNA reads as TGTGCCACCTGGTTCCACTCTGGTCGGTTCAAGATATTT. It yields the protein CATWFHSGRFKIF.

This clone was detected only a few times. The TCRdb protein comes from a much larger clone and disagrees with this DNA's translation at residue 16, likely due to a read error; the protein given here is derived from the DNA. The chain uses TRGV9 and TRGJP1. The J gene comes from matching the DNA to germline here; TCRdb lacks it. The CDR3 is made up of 17 amino acids. Germline CDR1 reads GITISATS; CDR2 reads ISYDGTV (reference sequence). The trim removed 4 bases at V and 15 bases at J, leaving 26 bases unmatched. CDR3 in DNA: TGTGCCTTGTGGGAAGAAAGACAAGAGTTGGGCAAAAAAATCAAGATATTT. Encoded protein: CALWEERQELGKKIKIF.

A word on this clone: TCRdb's protein, taken from a much larger clone, differs from this DNA's translation at residue 5, likely owing to a read error; the protein displayed comes from the DNA. The chain links TRGV9 to TRGJ1 or TRGJ2. Per the germline V gene, CDR1 is GITISATS and CDR2 is ISYDGTV (reference sequence). This CDR3 is 14 amino acids long. The CDR3 DNA is TGTGCCTTGTGGAAGGTGGGACATTATTATAAGAAACTCTTT. As protein: CALWKVGHYYKKLF.

This clone was counted many times. TCRdb's entry gives the protein of a much larger clone, which mismatches this DNA's translation at residue 11, likely from a read error; the protein reported here is translated from the DNA. This sequence joins TRGV9 and TRGJP. The J gene comes from matching the DNA to germline here; TCRdb lacks it. This CDR3 has 17 residues. Germline V gives CDR1 GITISATS, CDR2 ISYDGTV (reference sequence). CDR3 amino acids: CALWEVQGGLDKKIKVF. In DNA, the CDR3 is TGTGCCTTGTGGGAGGTGCAAGGGGGGTTGGACAAAAAAATCAAGGTATTT.

Ten or more counts support this clone. TCRdb assigns this DNA the protein of a much larger clone, which departs from its translation at residue 8; this likely reflects a read error, and the protein shown comes from translating the DNA. Here the CDR3 reads CALWEVGDYKKLF. CDR3 coding DNA: TGTGCCTTGTGGGAGGTCGGGGATTATAAGAAACTCTTT. The rearrangement joins TRGV9 to TRGJ1 or TRGJ2. TCRdb carries no J gene annotation; the J gene was assigned here by matching the DNA with germline. Germline loops: CDR1 GITISATS, CDR2 ISYDGTV (reference sequence). This CDR3 has 13 residues. The V segment lost 1 base and the J segment 5 bases; nucleotides outside the gene matches: 5.

As regards this clone: TCRdb records a much larger clone's protein for this DNA, with a difference at residue 14 that likely arises from a read error; the protein given is the translation of the DNA. The J gene is TRGJP, the V gene TRGV9. Germline loops: CDR1 GITISATS, CDR2 ISYDGTV (reference sequence). The CDR3 is 17 amino acids. The CDR3 is CALWEAKQELGKKLKVF. In DNA form, the CDR3 reads TGTGCCTTGTGGGAGGCAAAACAAGAGTTGGGCAAAAAACTCAAGGTATTT.

This clone has more than one count but fewer than ten. TCRdb's protein for this DNA is that of a much larger clone and differs from the translation at residue 10, likely a read error; the protein shown is the DNA translation. The CDR3, as DNA: TGTGCCTTGTGGGAGGTGTACCCGATTGAGAAACTCTTT. This encodes CALWEVYPIEKLF. The chain recombines TRGV9 with TRGJ1 or TRGJ2. The J gene is not listed in TCRdb, so it was assigned here from a DNA match to germline. Losses at the gene ends were 0 bases for V and 11 bases for J; bases not matched to a gene: 10. The CDR3 loop spans 13 amino acids. CDR1 is GITISATS, CDR2 ISYDGTV, per germline (reference sequence).

This clone turned up a few times. TCRdb lists the protein of a much larger clone for this DNA, which differs at residue 5, so this is likely a read error; the protein given here is translated from the DNA itself. The CDR3 is CATWVYASWFKIF. DNA for the CDR3: TGTGCCACCTGGGTTTATGCTTCTTGGTTCAAGATATTT. The J gene is TRGJP1, the V gene TRGV4. TCRdb leaves out the J gene; it was filled in here by matching the DNA to germline. Germline CDR1 EGSTGY, CDR2 YDSYTSSV. This CDR3 spans 13 amino acids. Unmatched junction bases numbered 10, after V lost 5 bases and J lost 10 bases.

This clone was seen many times. A far larger clone is one base from this, pointing to a likely read error. The sample carries other DNA sequences with the same CDR3. The V call is TRGV9, the J call TRGJ1 or TRGJ2. Assignment of the J gene here rests on matching the DNA to germline, because TCRdb gives none. The CDR3 runs to 15 residues. In germline, CDR1 is GITISATS, CDR2 ISYDGTV (reference sequence). The CDR3 sequence: CALWEASLPYYKKLF. CDR3 sequence (DNA): TGTGCCCTGTGGGAGGCAAGCCTCCCTTATTATAAGAAACTCTTT.

This clone was recorded many times. This DNA's translation and the protein TCRdb lists, from a much larger clone, do not match at residue 5, likely due to a read error; the protein shown is translated from the DNA. The J gene is TRGJP, the V gene TRGV9. TCRdb leaves out the J gene; it was filled in here by matching the DNA to germline. The CDR3 is 17 residues long. Germline CDR1 and CDR2: GITISATS and ISYDGTV (reference sequence). The CDR3 region is CALWGVLSELGKKIKVF. For the CDR3, the DNA is TGTGCCTTGTGGGGGGTGCTCTCTGAGTTGGGCAAAAAAATCAAGGTATTT.

This clone was seen repeatedly, ten times or more. TCRdb records a much larger clone's protein for this DNA, with a difference at residue 3 that likely arises from a read error; the protein given is the translation of the DNA. This chain connects TRGV9 to TRGJ1 or TRGJ2. This CDR3 is built from 15 residues. Germline V CDR1 and CDR2: GITISATS, ISYDGTV (reference sequence). The CDR3 reads CAMWEVTRTYYKKLF. The CDR3 nucleotides are TGTGCCATGTGGGAGGTTACTAGAACCTATTATAAGAAACTCTTT.

In regard to this clone: TCRdb attributes to this sequence the protein of a much larger clone, which differs from the DNA translation at residue 12; a read error is likely, and the protein displayed is translated from the DNA. The rearrangement links TRGV4 to TRGJ1 or TRGJ2. This CDR3 is built from 14 residues. CDR1 is EGSTGY and CDR2 is YDSYTSSV in the germline V gene. CDR3 in amino acids: CATWDSGIYYKNLF. Here the CDR3 DNA reads TGTGCCACCTGGGATTCGGGGATTTATTATAAGAACCTCTTT.